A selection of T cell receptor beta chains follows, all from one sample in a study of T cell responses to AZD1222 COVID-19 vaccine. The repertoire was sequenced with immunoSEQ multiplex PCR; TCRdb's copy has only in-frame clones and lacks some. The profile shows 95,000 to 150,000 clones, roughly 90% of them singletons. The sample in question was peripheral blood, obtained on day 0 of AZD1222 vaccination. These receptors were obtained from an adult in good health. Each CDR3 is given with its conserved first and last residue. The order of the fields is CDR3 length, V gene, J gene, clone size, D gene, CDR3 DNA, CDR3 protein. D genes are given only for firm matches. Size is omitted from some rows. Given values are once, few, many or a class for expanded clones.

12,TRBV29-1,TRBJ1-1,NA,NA,TGCAGCGGTAGACAGGCGAACACTGAAGCTTTCTTT,CSGRQANTEAFF
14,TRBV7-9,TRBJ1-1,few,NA,TGTGCCAGCAGCTTCCAGGGGCGGACCACTGAAGCTTTCTTT,CASSFQGRTTEAFF
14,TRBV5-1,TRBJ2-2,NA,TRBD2,TGCGCCTCAGCCGGGACTAGTAACACCGGGGAGCTGTTTTTT,CASAGTSNTGELFF
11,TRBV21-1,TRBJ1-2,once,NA,TGTGCCAGCAGCAAGAGGACAGACTACACCTTC,CASSKRTDYTF
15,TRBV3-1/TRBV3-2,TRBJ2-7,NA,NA,TGTGCCAGCAGCTCGCCGGAAGGGGCATGCTACGAGCAGTACTTC,CASSSPEGACYEQYF
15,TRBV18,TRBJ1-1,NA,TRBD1,TGTGCCAGCTCACCACGGGCGCAGGGGGCCACTGAAGCTTTCTTT,CASSPRAQGATEAFF
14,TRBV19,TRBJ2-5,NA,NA,TGTGCCAGTAGTATAGGGCAGGGACAAGAGACCCAGTACTTC,CASSIGQGQETQYF
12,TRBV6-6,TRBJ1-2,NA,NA,TGTGCCGGGCGTTCAGGGAGGTATGGCTACACCTTC,CAGRSGRYGYTF
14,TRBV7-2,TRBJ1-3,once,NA,TGTGCCAGCAGCCCACCAACCTCTGGAAACACCATATATTTT,CASSPPTSGNTIYF
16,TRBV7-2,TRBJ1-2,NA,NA,TGTGCCAGCAGCTTAATTGTCGGCAGCTCTAACTATGGCTACACCTTC,CASSLIVGSSNYGYTF
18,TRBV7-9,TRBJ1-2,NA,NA,TGTGCCAGCAGCCCATTTGAGGGTCAACTCCTACAAATCTATGGCTACACCTTC,CASSPFEGQLLQIYGYTF
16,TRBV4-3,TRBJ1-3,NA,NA,TGCGCCAGCAGCCAAGTAATTGGGCTCTCTGGAAACACCATATATTTT,CASSQVIGLSGNTIYF